The 18 T cell receptor beta chains presented below share a single source sample, sequenced in a study of blood T cells in healthy people across ages. A second about 6 to 12 cycle PCR used barcoded and J-beta primers. In TCRdb, the 5' RACE reads were re-called with MiXCR into one record per CDR3 protein. The sample lists 650,000 to 800,000 distinct CDR3 sequences, roughly 44% occurring once. Sample: blood. The receptors were sampled from a man in his 60s in good health.

The genes are TRBV12-3 or TRBV12-4 and TRBJ2-5, with unresolved D. CDR3 length: 15 residues. Deletions cut 3 bases from V and 5 bases from J, with 16 bases between. CDR3 residues: CASSFGGRAGETQYF. CDR3 DNA sequence: TGTGCCAGCAGTTTCGGCGGACGGGCCGGTGAGACCCAGTACTTC.

The chain links TRBV2 to TRBJ2-6, with D uncertain. The CDR3 loop spans 18 amino acids. Trimming shortened V by 4 bases and J by 0 bases, and 16 bases separated the two germline ends. Germline-derived CDR1 and CDR2 are SNHLY and FYNNEI. The CDR3 loop is CASSAHIPIRSGANVLTF. The DNA of the CDR3 is TGTGCCAGCAGTGCCCACATCCCCATCCGCTCTGGGGCCAACGTCCTGACTTTC.

This clonotype was observed a handful of times. V is TRBV5-1 and J is TRBJ1-2, with a weak D call TRBD1 (5 bases). This CDR3 has 17 amino acids. Germline CDR1 and CDR2: SGHRS and YFSETQ. Trimming cost V 0 bases and J 0 bases, with 15 bases left between them. This CDR3 is CASSLDGQGVTNYGYTF. The CDR3 nucleotides read TGCGCCAGCAGCTTGGATGGACAAGGAGTCACTAACTATGGCTACACCTTC.

Worth noting for this clonotype: This could be a read error, since a much larger clone is one nucleotide away. V and J are TRBV27 and TRBJ2-7, with D unclear. Germline CDR1 is MNHEY and CDR2 is SMNVEV (reference sequence). The V end lost 2 bases, the J end lost 5 bases, and 10 bases lay between the germline ends. This CDR3 is built from 13 residues. This CDR3 is CASSLSHGNEQYF. The CDR3 DNA sequence: TGTGCCAGCAGTTTAAGTCATGGCAACGAGCAGTACTTC.

V is TRBV11-2 and J is TRBJ1-5; 9 bases are a match to TRBD1. The CDR3 sequence is 15 residues long. The V and J ends lost 0 bases and 9 bases, in that order; junction bases with no gene match: 6. From germline, CDR1 is SGHAT and CDR2 FQNNGV. DNA of the CDR3: TGTGCCAGCAGCTTAGACCGGGACAGGGTAACGCCCCAGCATTTT. Translation gives CASSLDRDRVTPQHF.

The sample holds a few counts of this clonotype. The CDR3 reads CASSPTAPGQDYGYTF. CDR3 DNA sequence: TGTGCCAGCAGTCCAACCGCCCCGGGACAGGACTATGGCTACACCTTC. V usage is TRBV27 and J usage is TRBJ1-2; 8 nucleotides line up with TRBD1. The CDR3 spans 16 residues. Per germline, CDR1 MNHEY and CDR2 SMNVEV (reference sequence). The ends lost 5 bases at V and 3 bases at J; junction bases unmatched: 11.

The chain couples TRBV11-2 to TRBJ2-5; D not certain. CDR1 and CDR2 from the germline V gene are SGHAT and FQNNGV. The V end was cut by 2 bases, the J end by 3 bases, with 34 bases between. The CDR3 covers 22 residues. The CDR3 reads CASSLLRLSEPENGRSKETQYF. The CDR3 nucleotides are TGTGCCAGCAGCTTACTCCGTCTTTCTGAACCCGAAAACGGACGGTCAAAAGAGACCCAGTACTTC.

The rearrangement links TRBV7-2 to TRBJ2-1; D is undetermined. Germline-derived CDR1 and CDR2 are SGHTA and FQGNSA. Deletions cut 8 bases from V and 12 bases from J, with 20 bases between. The CDR3 is made up of 13 amino acids. CDR3 sequence: CASERSVSNGQFF. The CDR3 bases are TGTGCCAGCGAAAGGTCCGTCAGCAACGGGCAGTTCTTC.

In its sample, this clonotype was seen once. This sequence joins TRBV7-9 and TRBJ2-7, with unresolved D. The CDR3 covers 13 residues. The V end was cut by 5 bases, the J end by 2 bases, with 10 bases between. CDR1 SEHNR and CDR2 FQNEAQ come from the germline V gene (reference sequence). The CDR3 region is CASSRFGAYEQYF. CDR3 nucleotide sequence: TGTGCCAGCAGCCGGTTTGGGGCCTACGAGCAGTACTTC.

This chain connects TRBV20-1 to TRBJ2-7; D may be TRBD2 (7 bases). Judging by the DNA end, TRBJ2-5 fits better; the J call may be wrong. Germline V gene lookup returns CDR1 DFQATT and CDR2 SNEGSKA (reference sequence). This CDR3 comprises 20 residues. The CDR3 region has the DNA TGCAGTGCTAGCCACGGATTGTGGGGGGGCGTGGGATTGGGGGGAGAGACCCAGTACTTC. Translation: CSASHGLWGGVGLGGETQYF.

The chain joins TRBV12-3 or TRBV12-4 to TRBJ2-5, with 8 positions matching TRBD1. The CDR3 length is 15 residues. V gave up 5 bases and J gave up 2 bases; unmatched junction bases: 7. The CDR3: CASSRADRGQETQYF. Written as DNA, the CDR3 is TGTGCCAGCAGTCGCGCCGACAGGGGTCAAGAGACCCAGTACTTC.

The chain uses TRBV11-2 and TRBJ2-2; weak D call: TRBD1 (6 bases). Looked up from germline, CDR1 is SGHAT and CDR2 is FQNNGV. V shed 4 bases and J shed 5 bases, with 11 bases lying between them. The CDR3 consists of 14 residues. CDR3 amino acids: CASSSQGRTGELFF. In DNA, the CDR3 is TGTGCCAGCAGCTCTCAGGGGAGAACCGGGGAGCTGTTTTTT.

The rearrangement uses TRBV10-3 and TRBJ1-6, with D possibly matching TRBD1 (5 bases). V was cut by 5 bases and J by 4 bases, with 12 bases left in between. The germline CDR1 and CDR2 sequences are ENHRY and SYGVKD. The CDR3 is 15 amino acids. CDR3 loop: CAISTGVEYNSPLHF. The CDR3 DNA reads TGTGCCATCAGTACGGGGGTCGAATATAATTCACCCCTCCACTTT.

The chain's CDR3 is CASTLTGGMRNTEAFF. In DNA, the CDR3 is TGTGCCAGCACCTTGACAGGGGGAATGAGGAACACTGAAGCTTTCTTT. The chain has TRBV7-9 and TRBJ1-1, with 9 positions matching TRBD1. The CDR3 is made up of 16 amino acids. The germline CDR1 and CDR2 sequences are SEHNR and FQNEAQ (reference sequence). After removal of 7 bases from V and 1 base from J, the junction contained 10 bases not matched to a gene. The full variable domain, completed using reference TRBV7-9 and TRBJ1-1, is DTGVSQNPRHKITKRGQNVTFRCDPISEHNRLYWYRQTLGQGPEFLTYFQNEAQLEKSRLLSDRFSAERPKGSFSTLEIQRTEQGDSAMYLCASTLTGGMRNTEAFFGQGTRLTVV.

A word on this clonotype: A much larger clone sits a single nucleotide away, making a read error possible. This sequence joins TRBV10-3 and TRBJ2-7; 8 bases are a match to TRBD1. Germline CDR1 reads ENHRY; CDR2 reads SYGVKD. The ends lost 4 bases at V and 3 bases at J; junction bases unmatched: 2. CDR3 length: 13 amino acids. This chain's CDR3 is CAISVTGVYEQYF. DNA for the CDR3: TGTGCCATCAGTGTGACAGGGGTCTACGAGCAGTACTTC.

V and J are TRBV9 and TRBJ2-1, with a tentative D call TRBD1 (5 bases). The CDR3 loop spans 16 amino acids. Germline-derived CDR1 and CDR2 are SGDLS and YYNGEE. V was cut by 0 bases and J by 5 bases, with 15 bases left in between. The CDR3 loop is CASSVVDTGINNEQFF. Written as DNA, the CDR3 is TGTGCCAGCAGCGTAGTAGACACAGGCATAAACAATGAGCAGTTCTTC.

The chain links TRBV12-3 or TRBV12-4 to TRBJ2-3, with D hard to call. The CDR3 covers 12 residues. V was clipped by 8 bases and J by 8 bases, with 14 bases between them. This CDR3 reads CASCRDYGTQYF. The CDR3 DNA is TGTGCCAGCTGCCGCGATTACGGTACGCAGTATTTT.

This rearrangement joins TRBV11-2 to TRBJ2-1; 8 bases match TRBD2. The CDR3 covers 15 residues. The trim removed 5 bases at V and 7 bases at J, leaving 10 bases unmatched. The germline V gene has CDR1 SGHAT and CDR2 FQNNGV. DNA for the CDR3: TGTGCCAGCAGCCCTAGCGGGTACCCGGGGAATGAGCAGTTCTTC. It encodes CASSPSGYPGNEQFF. The full variable domain, with the rest looked up from reference TRBV11-2 and TRBJ2-1, is EAGVAQSPRYKIIEKRQSVAFWCNPISGHATLYWYQQILGQGPKLLIQFQNNGVVDDSQLPKDRFSAERLKGVDSTLKIQPAKLEDSAVYLCASSPSGYPGNEQFFGPGTRLTVL.